This T cell receptor (beta chain) stems from a study of OX40 agonist ivuxolimab in advanced cancers. Study as a whole: Every 2 weeks, ivuxolimab was infused into the patients intravenously at between 0.01 and 10 mg/kg. Notes on the study in general: By week 6 at 0.1 to 3.0 mg/kg, blood CD4+ and CD8+ T cells had expanded clonally. Some of the nonresponding patients also showed low levels of normalized T-cell clonal expansion.

V lost 0 bases, J lost 1 base, and 4 bases stayed unmatched. Germline values: CDR1 SGHDT, CDR2 YYEEEE. This CDR3 comprises 16 residues. Concerning this clone itself: Its specificity is unknown.

Measured with immunoSEQ multiplex PCR; TCRdb has only the in-frame clones, and not every one. The repertoire holds about 84,000 clones, with approximately 85% as singletons. The sample here was CD4+ or CD8+ T cells sorted from blood, taken in a trial of the OX40 agonist ivuxolimab. The rearrangement uses TRBV5-6 and TRBJ2-3, with 8 bases identical to TRBD2. This TCR derives from an adult with an advanced solid tumor such as melanoma, head and neck, liver or kidney cancer. CDR3 DNA sequence: TGTGCCAGCAGCTTGGCGGGTAGCGGGGGCACAGATACGCAGTATTTT. This translates into CASSLAGSGGTDTQYF.